This T cell receptor beta chain was captured by sequencing in a study of cytomegalovirus exposure and HLA in healthy donors. Study-wide findings and caveats: Later analysis associated a missense DCLRE1C variant with TCR beta V- and J-gene trimming. As a later analysis showed, several of the most significant clusters appeared to be linked to common viral pathogens.

Concerning this clone itself: Its antigen is unidentified.

PCR amplification relied on 60 Vbeta primers (plus 13 Jbeta primers). Sequencing was performed with immunoSEQ multiplex PCR; in TCRdb, only in-frame clones are kept and a portion is missing. Here the sample spans tens of thousands of clones, 76% being singletons. The germline V gene encodes CDR1 SGHTA and CDR2 FQGTGA. This CDR3 spans 15 amino acids. The J segment lost 10 bases and the V segment lost 5 bases, leaving 9 bases of the junction unmatched. The source is a man aged 25-45 years in good health and CMV-seropositive. Sequencing was done on a sample of PBMCs. This sequence joins TRBV7-3 and TRBJ2-2, with 11 bases that match TRBD2. CDR3 protein: CASSLSTSGTKELFF. Written as DNA, the CDR3 is TGTGCCAGCAGCCTTTCGACTAGCGGGACTAAGGAGCTGTTTTTT.